Listed here are 9 T cell receptor beta chains from one sample, sequenced in a study of OX40 agonist ivuxolimab in advanced cancers. Receptor amplification or capture employed the immunoSEQ multiplex PCR assay. As stored in TCRdb, this immuneACCESS dataset retains in-frame rearrangements with V and J assigned. A fraction of the clones does not appear; measured against another copy, unresolved V genes explain less than half of the discrepancy, and the remainder lacks a known reason. The sample has 50,000 or so clones on record, roughly 84% of them singletons. The top ten constitute approximately 4.5% of the sample. The sample here was CD4+ or CD8+ T cells sorted from blood, taken in a trial of the OX40 agonist ivuxolimab. These TCRs come from an adult with an advanced solid tumor such as melanoma, head and neck, liver or kidney cancer.

CDR3 amino acids: CASSLWGLSSYEQYF. In DNA, the CDR3 is TGTGCCAGCAGTTTATGGGGCCTAAGCTCCTACGAGCAGTACTTC. The chain joins TRBV27 to TRBJ2-7, with D perhaps TRBD1 (5 bases). Trimming shortened V by 1 base and J by 0 bases, and 10 bases separated the two germline ends. The CDR3 loop spans 15 amino acids. The germline CDR1 and CDR2 sequences are MNHEY and SMNVEV (reference sequence).

The J gene is TRBJ2-3, the V gene TRBV15, with 8 bases matching TRBD1. V lost 5 bases, J lost 2 bases, and 18 bases stayed unmatched. Germline V CDR1 and CDR2: LNHNV, YYDKDF (reference sequence). The CDR3 sequence is 19 residues long. CDR3 DNA: TGTGCCACCAGCGGAAACCGTAGACAGGGGAGAGGCAACACAGATACGCAGTATTTT. Amino acid sequence: CATSGNRRQGRGNTDTQYF.

The rearrangement links TRBV30 to TRBJ1-4; D is possibly TRBD1 (6 bases). V gave up 4 bases and J gave up 7 bases, with 16 bases separating them. Germline V gene lookup returns CDR1 GTSNPN and CDR2 SVGIG (reference sequence). The CDR3 is 14 amino acids. This chain's CDR3 is CAWTTGGTGEKLFF. For the CDR3, the DNA is TGTGCCTGGACTACGGGGGGCACGGGTGAAAAACTGTTTTTT.

The chain joins TRBV11-2 to TRBJ2-5; D is possibly TRBD1 or TRBD2 (6 bases each). Trimming pared 4 bases from V and 4 bases from J, leaving 13 bases between. This CDR3 contains 14 residues. Germline lookup yields CDR1 SGHAT and CDR2 FQNNGV. CDR3 in DNA: TGTGCCAGCAGCTCCCCGGGGGCAGGAGAGACCCAGTACTTC. Translation gives CASSSPGAGETQYF. The full variable domain, rest sourced from reference TRBV11-2 and TRBJ2-5, is EAGVAQSPRYKIIEKRQSVAFWCNPISGHATLYWYQQILGQGPKLLIQFQNNGVVDDSQLPKDRFSAERLKGVDSTLKIQPAKLEDSAVYLCASSSPGAGETQYFGPGTRLLVL.

The chain links TRBV6-4 to TRBJ2-2, with TRBD1 matching over 8 bases. Germline V gives CDR1 MRHNA, CDR2 SNTAGT. The CDR3 has 18 residues. Trimming at V came to 2 bases and at J to 0 bases, leaving 8 bases not matched to a gene. The CDR3 DNA reads TGTGCCAGCAGTGACCGCTCCGGACAGGGTCCGAACACCGGGGAGCTGTTTTTT. Its protein product is CASSDRSGQGPNTGELFF.

This chain joins TRBV6-5 and TRBJ2-5; 7 bases line up with TRBD2. CDR1 is MNHEY and CDR2 is SVGAGI in the germline V gene. This CDR3 is 14 amino acids long. After removal of 6 bases from V and 2 bases from J, the junction contained 6 bases not matched to a gene. The CDR3 loop is CASSVTSAQETQYF. DNA of the CDR3: TGTGCCAGCAGCGTTACTAGCGCACAAGAGACCCAGTACTTC.

The chain is built from TRBV28 and TRBJ1-6; D gene ambiguous. The ends were cut back, 4 bases at V and 3 bases at J, with 10 bases in the middle. CDR1 and CDR2 from the germline V gene are MDHEN and SYDVKM. The CDR3 contains 15 residues. In DNA, the CDR3 is TGTGCCAGCAGTTCGGACCCTAACTATAATTCACCCCTCCACTTT. Its translation: CASSSDPNYNSPLHF.

The chain combines TRBV9 with TRBJ2-2; 11 nucleotides match TRBD1. CDR1 is SGDLS, CDR2 YYNGEE, per germline. The CDR3 spans 16 residues. The V and J ends lost 0 bases and 4 bases, in that order; junction bases with no gene match: 2. Written as DNA, the CDR3 is TGTGCCAGCAGCGTAGACGGGACAGGGGGCACCGGGGAGCTGTTTTTT. This sequence encodes CASSVDGTGGTGELFF.

The chain has TRBV28 and TRBJ1-2; TRBD1 might be the D (6 bases). Germline assignment: CDR1 MDHEN and CDR2 SYDVKM. Trimming stripped 6 bases from V and 2 bases from J, with 10 bases between. The CDR3 loop spans 13 amino acids. DNA of the CDR3: TGTGCCAGCAGGGTGCAGGGGAACTATGGCTACACCTTC. It translates to CASRVQGNYGYTF.